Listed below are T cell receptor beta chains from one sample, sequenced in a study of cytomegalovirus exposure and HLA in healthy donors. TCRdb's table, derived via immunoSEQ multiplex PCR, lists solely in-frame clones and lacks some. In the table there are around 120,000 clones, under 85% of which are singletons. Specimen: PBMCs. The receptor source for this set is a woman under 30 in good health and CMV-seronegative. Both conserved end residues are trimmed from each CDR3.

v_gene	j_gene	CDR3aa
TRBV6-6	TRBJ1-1	ASSYSKGDNTEAF
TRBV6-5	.	ASRQAGQGTYEQY
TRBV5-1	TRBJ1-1	ASSPSTGVWTEAF
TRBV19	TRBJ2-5	ATEGQGGTQY
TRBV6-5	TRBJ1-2	ASTDIRGANYGYT
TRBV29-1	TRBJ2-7	SAPVGGNANEQY
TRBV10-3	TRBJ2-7	AISDLTYEQY
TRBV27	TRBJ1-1	ASSLLGRGRGNTEAF
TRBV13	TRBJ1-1	ASSLPNFGAEAF
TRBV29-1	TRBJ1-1	SVELLNTEAF
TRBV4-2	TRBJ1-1	ASSPTSLGQQNTEAF
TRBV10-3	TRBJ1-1	AIRSDREPNSEAF
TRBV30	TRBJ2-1	AWSVSPYNEQF
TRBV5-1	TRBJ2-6	ASSLGGAGLSGANVLT
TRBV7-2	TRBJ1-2	ASSWTGANYGYT
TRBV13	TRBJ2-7	ASSTDRAYEQY
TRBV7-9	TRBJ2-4	ASSPRGREVAKNIQY
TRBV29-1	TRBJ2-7	SVEDRGGTDSYEQY
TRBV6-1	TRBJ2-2	ASSEASGGAGELF
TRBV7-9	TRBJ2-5	ASSLDRGETQY
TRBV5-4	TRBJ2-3	ASSEKAADTQY
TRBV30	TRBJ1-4	AWSVSGTRTWLEKLF
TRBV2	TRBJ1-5	ASSDDRGNQPQH
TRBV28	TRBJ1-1	ASSLQGSYKTEAF
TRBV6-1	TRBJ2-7	ASSGGGYEQY
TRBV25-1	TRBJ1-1	ASSERGTGGDTEAF
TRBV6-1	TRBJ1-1	ASSDLTGSTEAF
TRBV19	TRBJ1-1	ASSIGAGQGYTEAF
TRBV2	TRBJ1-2	ASSVGLGLQGHYGYT
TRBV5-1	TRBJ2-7	ASSLETGQGKPYEQY
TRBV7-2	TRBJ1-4	ASSLDRGNEKLF
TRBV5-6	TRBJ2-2	ASSEDRGNTGELF
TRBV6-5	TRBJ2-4	ASRVGQLVGNIQY
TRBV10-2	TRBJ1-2	ASSGRSGQASYGYT
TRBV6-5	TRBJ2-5	ASSLRGGQGETQY
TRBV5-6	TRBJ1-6	ASSLRADSPLH
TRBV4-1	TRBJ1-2	ASSQDAREEYGYT
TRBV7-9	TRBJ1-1	ASSLVWQTEAF
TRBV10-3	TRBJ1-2	AISPLTGNAGYT
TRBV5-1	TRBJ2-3	ASSLVLAAGDTQY
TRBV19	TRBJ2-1	AIGTGEDNEQF
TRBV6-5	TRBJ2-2	ASNRDLNTGELF
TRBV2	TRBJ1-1	ASSSYPGQGSMNTEAF
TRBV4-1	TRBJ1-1	ASSRSTGKVTEAF
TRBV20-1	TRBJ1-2	SEKGYYGYT
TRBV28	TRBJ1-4	AHSGGPGEKLF
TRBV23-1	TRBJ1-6	ASSQLPGGNSPLH
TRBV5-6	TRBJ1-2	ASSPARAVDGYT
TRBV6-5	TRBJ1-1	ASTPGIERAEAF
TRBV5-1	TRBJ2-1	ASSLRTGKNNEQF
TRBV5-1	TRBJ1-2	ASSSLHGGGNYGYT
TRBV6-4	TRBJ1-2	ASSAEGLGYGYT
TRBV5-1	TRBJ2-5	ASSLTGETQY
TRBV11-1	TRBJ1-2	ASQGPLGGYT
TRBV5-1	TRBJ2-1	ASSLEGGGPYNEQF
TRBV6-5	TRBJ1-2	ASRARGYGYT
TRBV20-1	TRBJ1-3	SASSLDTIY
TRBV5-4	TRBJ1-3	AIGNRANSGNTIY
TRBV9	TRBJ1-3	ASRDSGNTIY
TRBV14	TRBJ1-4	ASRLQGAGEKLF